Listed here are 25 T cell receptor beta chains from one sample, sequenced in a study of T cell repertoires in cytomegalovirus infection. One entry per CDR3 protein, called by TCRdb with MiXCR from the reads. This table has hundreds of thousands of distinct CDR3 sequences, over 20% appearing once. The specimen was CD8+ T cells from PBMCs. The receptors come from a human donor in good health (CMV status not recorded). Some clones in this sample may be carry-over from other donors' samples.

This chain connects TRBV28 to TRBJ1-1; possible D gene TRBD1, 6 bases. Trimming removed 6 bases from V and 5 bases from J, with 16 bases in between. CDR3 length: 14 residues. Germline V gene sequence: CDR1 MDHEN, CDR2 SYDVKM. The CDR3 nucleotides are TGTGCCAGCAGGATCCTAGGGGGGGCGACTGAAGCTTTCTTT. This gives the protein CASRILGGATEAFF.

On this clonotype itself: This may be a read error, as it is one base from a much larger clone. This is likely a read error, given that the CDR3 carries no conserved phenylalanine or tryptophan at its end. The DNA for the CDR3 is TGTGCCAGCAGCCCCGGGACTAGCCACGAGCAGTACCTC. Its translation is CASSPGTSHEQYL. This rearrangement joins TRBV5-5 to TRBJ2-7, with 9 bases matching TRBD2. The CDR3 is 13 residues long. CDR1 SGHKS and CDR2 YYEKEE come from the germline V gene (reference sequence). The V segment lost 4 bases and the J segment 5 bases; nucleotides outside the gene matches: 4.

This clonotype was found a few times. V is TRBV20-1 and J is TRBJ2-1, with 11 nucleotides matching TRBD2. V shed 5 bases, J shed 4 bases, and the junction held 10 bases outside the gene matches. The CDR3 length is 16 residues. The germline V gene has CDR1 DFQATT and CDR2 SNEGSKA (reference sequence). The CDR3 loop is CSAWDQLAGAYNEQFF. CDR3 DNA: TGCAGTGCTTGGGACCAACTAGCGGGGGCGTACAATGAGCAGTTCTTC.

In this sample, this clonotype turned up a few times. The CDR3 sequence is CASSLGPVRPYEQYF. In nucleotides, the CDR3 is TGTGCCAGCAGCTTAGGGCCGGTCCGGCCCTACGAGCAGTACTTC. The chain has TRBV7-9 and TRBJ2-7, with D uncertain. Germline-derived CDR1 and CDR2 are SEHNR and FQNEAQ (reference sequence). The CDR3 totals 15 residues. Trimming took off 1 base at V and 2 bases at J, with 12 bases between the two ends.

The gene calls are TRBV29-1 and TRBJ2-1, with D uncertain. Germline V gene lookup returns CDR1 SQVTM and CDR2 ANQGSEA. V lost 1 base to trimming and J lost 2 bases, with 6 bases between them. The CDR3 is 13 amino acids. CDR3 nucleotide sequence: TGCAGCGTTGAAGGCGCAGCCTACAATGAGCAGTTCTTC. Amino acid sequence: CSVEGAAYNEQFF.

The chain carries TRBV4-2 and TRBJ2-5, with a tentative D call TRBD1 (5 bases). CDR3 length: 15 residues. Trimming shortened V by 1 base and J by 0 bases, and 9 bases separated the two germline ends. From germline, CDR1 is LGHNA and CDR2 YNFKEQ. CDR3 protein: CASSQVQVYQETQYF. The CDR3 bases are TGTGCCAGCAGCCAAGTACAGGTCTACCAAGAGACCCAGTACTTC.

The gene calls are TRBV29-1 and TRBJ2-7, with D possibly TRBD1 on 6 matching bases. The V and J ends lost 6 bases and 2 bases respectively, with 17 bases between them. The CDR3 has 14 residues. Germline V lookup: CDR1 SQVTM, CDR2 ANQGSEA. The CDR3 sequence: CSVPGDGRTYEQYF. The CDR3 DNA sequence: TGCAGCGTCCCAGGGGATGGTAGGACCTACGAGCAGTACTTC.

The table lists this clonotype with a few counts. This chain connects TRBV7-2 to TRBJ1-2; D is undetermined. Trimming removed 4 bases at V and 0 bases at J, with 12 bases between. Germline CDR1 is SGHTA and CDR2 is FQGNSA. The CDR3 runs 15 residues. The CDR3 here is CASSSIVGSNYGYTF. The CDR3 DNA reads TGTGCCAGCAGCTCCATAGTGGGGTCTAACTATGGCTACACCTTC.

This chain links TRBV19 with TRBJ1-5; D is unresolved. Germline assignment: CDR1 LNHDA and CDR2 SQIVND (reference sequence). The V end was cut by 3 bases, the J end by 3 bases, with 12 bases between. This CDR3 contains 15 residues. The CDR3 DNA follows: TGTGCCAGTAGTATCCCGGGGTGGGTCAATCAGCCCCAGCATTTT. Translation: CASSIPGWVNQPQHF. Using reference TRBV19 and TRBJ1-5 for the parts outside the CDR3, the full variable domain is DGGITQSPKYLFRKEGQNVTLSCEQNLNHDAMYWYRQDPGQGLRLIYYSQIVNDFQKGDIAEGYSVSREKKESFPLTVTSAQKNPTAFYLCASSIPGWVNQPQHFGDGTRLSIL.

The CDR3 sequence is CASSPGQATYEQYF. The CDR3 DNA reads as TGTGCCAGCAGCCCGGGACAGGCGACTTACGAGCAGTACTTC. J is TRBJ2-7 and V is TRBV7-9; 8 nucleotides align to TRBD1. Germline loops: CDR1 SEHNR, CDR2 FQNEAQ (reference sequence). V lost 5 bases to trimming and J lost 4 bases; unmatched junction nucleotides: 7. CDR3 length equals 14 residues.

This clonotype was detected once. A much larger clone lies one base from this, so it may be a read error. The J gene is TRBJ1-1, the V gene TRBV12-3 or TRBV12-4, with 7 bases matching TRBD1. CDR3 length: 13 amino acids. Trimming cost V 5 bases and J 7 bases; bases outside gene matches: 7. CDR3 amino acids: CASSDRVVNEAFF. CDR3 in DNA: TGTGCCAGCAGTGACAGGGTAGTAAATGAAGCTTTCTTT.

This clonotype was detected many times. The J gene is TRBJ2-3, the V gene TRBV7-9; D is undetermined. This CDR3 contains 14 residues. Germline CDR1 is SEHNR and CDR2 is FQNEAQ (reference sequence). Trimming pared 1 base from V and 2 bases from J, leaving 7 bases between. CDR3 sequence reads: CASSLGPYTDTQYF. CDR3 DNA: TGTGCCAGCAGCTTAGGGCCGTACACAGATACGCAGTATTTT.

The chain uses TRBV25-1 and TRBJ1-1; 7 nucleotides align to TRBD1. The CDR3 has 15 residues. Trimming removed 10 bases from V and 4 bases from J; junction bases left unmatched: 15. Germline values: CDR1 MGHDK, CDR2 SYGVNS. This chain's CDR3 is CATQTGSGLATEAFF. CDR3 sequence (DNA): TGTGCCACCCAGACAGGGTCAGGATTGGCCACTGAAGCTTTCTTT.

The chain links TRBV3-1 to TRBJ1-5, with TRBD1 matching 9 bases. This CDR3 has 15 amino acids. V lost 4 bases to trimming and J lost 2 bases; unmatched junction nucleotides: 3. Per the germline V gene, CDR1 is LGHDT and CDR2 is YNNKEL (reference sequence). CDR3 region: CASSPGQGGNQPQHF. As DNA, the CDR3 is TGTGCCAGCAGCCCGGGACAGGGAGGCAATCAGCCCCAGCATTTT.

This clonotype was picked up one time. CDR3 region: CAGTGTGKDHEQFF. The CDR3 DNA reads as TGTGCCGGAACGGGGACAGGGAAAGATCATGAGCAGTTCTTC. The rearrangement links TRBV2 to TRBJ2-1; 9 positions agree with TRBD1. Germline CDR1 SNHLY, CDR2 FYNNEI. V trimming: 11 bases; J trimming: 8 bases; junction bases outside the gene matches: 13. This CDR3 contains 14 residues. The full variable domain, with the rest looked up from reference TRBV2 and TRBJ2-1, is EPEVTQTPSHQVTQMGQEVILRCVPISNHLYFYWYRQILGQKVEFLVSFYNNEISEKSEIFDDQFSVERPDGSNFTLKIRSTKLEDSAMYFCAGTGTGKDHEQFFGPGTRLTVL.

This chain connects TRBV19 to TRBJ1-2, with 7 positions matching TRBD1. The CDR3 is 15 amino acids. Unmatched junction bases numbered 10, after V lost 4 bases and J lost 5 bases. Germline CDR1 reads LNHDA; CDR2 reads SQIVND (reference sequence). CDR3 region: CASSKPGQGEYGYTF. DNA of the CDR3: TGTGCCAGTAGTAAGCCTGGCCAGGGGGAGTATGGCTACACCTTC.

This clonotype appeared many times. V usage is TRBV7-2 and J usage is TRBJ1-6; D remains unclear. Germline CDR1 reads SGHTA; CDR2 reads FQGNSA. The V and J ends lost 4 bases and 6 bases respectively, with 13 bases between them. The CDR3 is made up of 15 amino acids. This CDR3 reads CASSSRAASNSPLHF. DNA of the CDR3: TGTGCCAGCAGCTCCCGTGCGGCTTCTAATTCACCCCTCCACTTT.

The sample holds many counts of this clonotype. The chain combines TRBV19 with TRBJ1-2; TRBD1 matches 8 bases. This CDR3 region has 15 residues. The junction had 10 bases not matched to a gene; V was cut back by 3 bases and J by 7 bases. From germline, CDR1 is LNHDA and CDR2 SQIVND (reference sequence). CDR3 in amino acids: CASSIGTGPASGYTF. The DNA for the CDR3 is TGTGCCAGTAGTATCGGGACAGGACCAGCGAGTGGCTACACCTTC.

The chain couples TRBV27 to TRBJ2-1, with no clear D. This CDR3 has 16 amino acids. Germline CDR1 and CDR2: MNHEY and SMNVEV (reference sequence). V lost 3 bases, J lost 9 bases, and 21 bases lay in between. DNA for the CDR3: TGTGCCAGCAGTTTGCCCGGTCCGGGTATCAAAAGTGAGCAGTTCTTC. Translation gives CASSLPGPGIKSEQFF.

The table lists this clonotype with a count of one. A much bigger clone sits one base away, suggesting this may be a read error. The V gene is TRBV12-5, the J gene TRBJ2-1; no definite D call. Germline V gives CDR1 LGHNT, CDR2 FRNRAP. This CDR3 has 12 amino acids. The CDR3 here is CASAPAYNDQFF. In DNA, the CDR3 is TGTGCTAGTGCTCCTGCCTACAATGATCAGTTCTTC.

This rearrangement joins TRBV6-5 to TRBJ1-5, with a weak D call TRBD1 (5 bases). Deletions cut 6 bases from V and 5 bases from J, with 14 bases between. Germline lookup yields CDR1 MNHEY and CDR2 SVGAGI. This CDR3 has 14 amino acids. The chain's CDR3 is CASRLSMTDQPQHF. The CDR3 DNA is TGTGCCAGCAGACTTTCAATGACAGATCAGCCCCAGCATTTT.

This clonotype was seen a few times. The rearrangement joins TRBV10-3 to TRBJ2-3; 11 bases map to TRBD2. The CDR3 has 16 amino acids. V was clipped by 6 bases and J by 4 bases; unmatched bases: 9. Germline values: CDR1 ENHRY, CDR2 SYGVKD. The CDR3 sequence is CAISQTIAGGPDTQYF. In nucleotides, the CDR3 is TGTGCCATCAGCCAGACCATAGCGGGGGGGCCAGATACGCAGTATTTT.

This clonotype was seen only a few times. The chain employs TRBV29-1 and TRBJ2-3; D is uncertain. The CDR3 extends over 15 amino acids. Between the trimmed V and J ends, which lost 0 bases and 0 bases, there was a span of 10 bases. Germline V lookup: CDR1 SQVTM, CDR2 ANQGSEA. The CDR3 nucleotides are TGCAGCGTTGAAGAAGACGGAAAAAGCACAGATACGCAGTATTTT. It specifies CSVEEDGKSTDTQYF.

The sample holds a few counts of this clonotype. CDR3 sequence reads: CASSLYSLVPTTGELFF. CDR3 nucleotide sequence: TGTGCCAGCAGCTTATACTCCTTGGTGCCGACAACCGGGGAGCTGTTTTTT. This chain joins TRBV5-5 and TRBJ2-2; D not resolved. The CDR3 length is 17 residues. Between the trimmed V and J ends, which lost 2 bases and 5 bases, there was a span of 19 bases. Germline-derived CDR1 and CDR2 are SGHKS and YYEKEE (reference sequence).

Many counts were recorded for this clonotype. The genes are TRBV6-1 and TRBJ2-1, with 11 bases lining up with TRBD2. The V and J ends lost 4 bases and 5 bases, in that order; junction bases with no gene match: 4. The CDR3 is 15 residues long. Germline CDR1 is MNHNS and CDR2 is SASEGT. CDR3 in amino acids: CASSVTSGGNNEQFF. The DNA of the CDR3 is TGTGCCAGCAGTGTAACTAGCGGGGGCAACAATGAGCAGTTCTTC.